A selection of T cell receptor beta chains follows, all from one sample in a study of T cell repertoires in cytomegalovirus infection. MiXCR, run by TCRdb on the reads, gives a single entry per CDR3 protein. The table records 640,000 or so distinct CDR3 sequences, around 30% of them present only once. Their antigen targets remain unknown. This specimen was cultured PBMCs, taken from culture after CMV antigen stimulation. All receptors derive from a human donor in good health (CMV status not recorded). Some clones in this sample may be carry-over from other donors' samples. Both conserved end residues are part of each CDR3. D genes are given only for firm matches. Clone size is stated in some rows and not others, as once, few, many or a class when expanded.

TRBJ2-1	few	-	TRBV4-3	CASSQDGVGEQFF	TGCGCCAGCAGCCAAGATGGGGTCGGTGAGCAGTTCTTC
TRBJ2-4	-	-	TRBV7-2	CASSSMGAPGTLAKNIQYF	TGTGCCAGCAGCTCCATGGGGGCTCCCGGGACTTTAGCCAAAAACATTCAGTACTTC
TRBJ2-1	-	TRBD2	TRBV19	CASSISSGLRYNEQFF	TGTGCCAGTAGTATATCTAGCGGCCTTAGATACAATGAGCAGTTCTTC
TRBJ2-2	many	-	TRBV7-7	CASSWGNTGELFF	TGTGCCAGCAGCTGGGGGAACACCGGGGAGCTGTTTTTT
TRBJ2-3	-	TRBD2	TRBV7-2	CASSVEPGLAGPGTQYF	TGTGCCAGCAGCGTCGAACCGGGACTAGCGGGACCGGGGACGCAGTATTTT
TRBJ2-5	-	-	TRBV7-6	CASGQDSFGETQYF	TGTGCCAGCGGGCAGGATTCCTTTGGGGAGACCCAGTACTTC
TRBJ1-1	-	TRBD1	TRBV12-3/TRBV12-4	CASSGDRGRLTNTEAFF	TGTGCCAGCAGTGGGGACAGGGGGCGATTGACGAACACTGAAGCTTTCTTT
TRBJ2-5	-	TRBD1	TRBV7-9	CASSASGTGGMTQYF	TGTGCCAGCAGCGCCTCCGGGACAGGGGGGATGACCCAGTACTTC
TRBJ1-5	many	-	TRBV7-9	CASSPVNDQPQHF	TGTGCCAGCAGCCCCGTGAACGATCAGCCCCAGCATTTT
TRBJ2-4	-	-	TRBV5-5	CASSLEANIQYF	TGTGCCAGCAGCTTGGAGGCAAACATTCAGTACTTC
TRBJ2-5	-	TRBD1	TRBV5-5	CASSLPGTGQETQYF	TGTGCCAGCAGCTTACCCGGGACAGGACAAGAGACCCAGTACTTC
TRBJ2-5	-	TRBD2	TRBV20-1	CSAREDRPGLAGYWGETQYF	TGCAGTGCTAGGGAGGATAGACCGGGACTAGCGGGATACTGGGGGGAGACCCAGTACTTC
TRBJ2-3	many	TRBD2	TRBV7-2	CASSPRTSGPGTQYF	TGTGCCAGCAGCCCCCGGACTAGCGGTCCGGGTACGCAGTATTTT
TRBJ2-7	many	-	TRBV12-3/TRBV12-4	CASSNRGVREQYF	TGTGCCAGCAGTAACCGAGGGGTACGCGAGCAGTACTTC
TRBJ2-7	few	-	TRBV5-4	CASTRGGTGVDEQYF	TGTGCCAGCACCCGCGGGGGGACAGGCGTGGACGAGCAGTACTTC
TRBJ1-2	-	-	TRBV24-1	CATSDSDISYGYTF	TGTGCCACCAGTGATTCGGACATCAGCTATGGCTACACCTTC
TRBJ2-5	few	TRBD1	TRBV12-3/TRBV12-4	CASSFNRGLKETQYF	TGTGCCAGCAGTTTCAACAGGGGGCTAAAAGAGACCCAGTACTTC
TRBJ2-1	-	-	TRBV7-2	CASTRPPYNEQFF	TGTGCCAGCACGAGACCCCCCTACAATGAGCAGTTCTTC
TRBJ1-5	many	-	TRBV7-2	CASSPRGFNQPQHF	TGTGCCAGCAGCCCAAGGGGGTTTAATCAGCCCCAGCATTTT
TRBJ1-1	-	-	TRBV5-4	CASSSDRFMNTEAFF	TGTGCCAGCAGCTCGGACAGATTCATGAACACTGAAGCTTTCTTT
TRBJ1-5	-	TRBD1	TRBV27	CARGQGYMLPQHF	TGTGCCAGGGGACAGGGGTATATGCTGCCCCAGCATTTT
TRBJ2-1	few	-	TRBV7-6	CASSPKYETKQFF	TGTGCCAGCAGCCCGAAGTATGAGACCAAGCAGTTCTTC
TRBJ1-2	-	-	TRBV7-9	CASSLDGRGYTF	TGTGCCAGCAGCTTAGACGGTCGGGGCTACACCTTC
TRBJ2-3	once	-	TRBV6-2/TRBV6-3	CASKIPDTQYF	TGTGCCAGCAAGATTCCAGATACGCAGTATTTT
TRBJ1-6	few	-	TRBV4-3	CASSQDPGTNSPLHF	TGCGCCAGCAGCCAAGATCCGGGTACTAATTCACCCCTCCACTTT
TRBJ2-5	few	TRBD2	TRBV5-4	CATSGGEEETQYF	TGTGCCACCTCGGGGGGAGAGGAGGAGACCCAGTACTTC
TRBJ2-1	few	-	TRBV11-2	CASSQGHLSYNEQFF	TGTGCCAGCAGCCAGGGACATTTGTCCTACAATGAGCAGTTCTTC
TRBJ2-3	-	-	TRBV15	CATSRDGTFTGTQYF	TGTGCCACCAGCAGAGACGGGACCTTCACAGGTACGCAGTATTTT
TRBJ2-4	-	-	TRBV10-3	CAISTPSAKNIQYF	TGTGCCATCAGTACTCCTTCCGCCAAAAACATTCAGTACTTC
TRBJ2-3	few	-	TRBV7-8	CASSKRRHTDTQYF	TGTGCCAGCAGCAAACGACGTCACACAGATACGCAGTATTTT
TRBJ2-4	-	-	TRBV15	CATSRELAKNIQYF	TGTGCCACCAGCCGCGAGCTAGCCAAAAACATTCAGTACTTC
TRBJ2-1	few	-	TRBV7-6	CASSGARDNGDEQFF	TGTGCCAGCAGCGGGGCGCGGGATAATGGGGATGAGCAGTTCTTC
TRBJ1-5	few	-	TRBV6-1	CASSPQLNQPQHF	TGTGCCAGCTCTCCCCAGCTAAATCAGCCCCAGCATTTT
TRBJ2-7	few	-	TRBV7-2	CASSPQVLYEQYF	TGTGCCAGCAGCCCACAGGTTCTCTACGAGCAGTACTTC
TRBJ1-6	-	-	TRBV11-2	CASSLGAGGGNSPLHF	TGTGCCAGCAGCTTAGGGGCTGGGGGAGGTAATTCACCCCTCCACTTT
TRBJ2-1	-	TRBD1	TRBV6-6	CASSSGQGNNEQFF	TGTGCCAGCAGTTCGGGACAGGGGAACAATGAGCAGTTCTTC
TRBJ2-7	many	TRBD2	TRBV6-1	CASSETLAGEQSGQYF	TGTGCCAGCAGTGAAACACTAGCGGGAGAGCAATCAGGGCAGTACTTC
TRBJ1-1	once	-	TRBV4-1	CASSQEPTQNTEAFF	TGCGCCAGCAGCCAAGAGCCCACCCAGAACACTGAAGCTTTCTTT
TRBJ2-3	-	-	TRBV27	CASSPHQRAQYF	TGTGCCAGCAGTCCTCACCAAAGGGCGCAGTATTTT
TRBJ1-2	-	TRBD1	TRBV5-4	CASSYTGQGAYYGYTF	TGTGCCAGCAGCTACACCGGACAGGGGGCTTACTATGGCTACACCTTC
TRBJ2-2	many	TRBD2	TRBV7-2	CASSLSGTSGRGELFF	TGTGCCAGCAGCTTATCCGGGACTAGCGGGAGGGGGGAGCTGTTTTTT